This T cell receptor beta chain was sequenced during a study of post-analysis software for immune sequencing data (dated by TCRdb to 2013 to 2016). In the study overall: The recorded disease courses included relapsing-remitting, secondary progressive and progressive-relapsing multiple sclerosis, and some patients had no subtype annotation. The multiple sclerosis patient repertoires were compared with more than 10 previously published healthy control repertoires from donors aged about 6 to 28 years. A subset of samples was prepared in parallel using single-end sample barcoding, then pooled and co-amplified after Illumina adapter ligation.

The CDR3 sequence holds 18 residues, the cysteine and phenylalanine included. The DNA shown is the 54-base CDR3, in frame from base 1. V is reduced by 6 bases and J by 0 bases, leaving a spacing of 26 bases between them. Taken from the germline V gene (reference sequence), the CDR1 and CDR2 loops are DFQATT and SNEGSKA. The paper as a whole reports these results and caveats: Significantly higher frequencies in patients than in controls were found for roughly 5 TRBV segments, including TRBV5-6, TRBV5-1 and TRBV20-1. Normalized Chao1 diversity was significantly lower in multiple sclerosis patients than controls, suggesting substantial peripheral T-cell clonal expansion. The multiple sclerosis patient group was slightly younger than the control group. Strong co-clustering of samples prepared in the same batch was shown by direct clustering with F measure, prompting a batch-effect correction.

Concerning this clonotype: Its binding antigen is unknown. No qualities accompany the bases; no much larger clone lies one base away.

To prepare the library, PCR was applied. Sequencing was carried out with an Illumina HiSeq 2500. To reduce PCR and sequencing biases, unique molecular identifiers were incorporated into the TCR beta cDNA libraries. Every 1 to 10 million input T cells yielded approximately 500,000 cDNA molecules, meaning each molecule approximated one T cell. The same protocol used for the earlier healthy control dataset was applied to prepare and sequence the patient libraries. Within a given batch, samples were prepared together, multiplexed and sequenced on the same HiSeq lane. The paper's processing steps were these. MIGEC handled the raw barcoded reads, throwing out single-read molecular identifier groups before consensus assembly and CDR3 extraction. VDJtools was used for post-analysis of the clonotype tables, and diversity was normalized by down-sampling every dataset to the size of the smallest sample. In repertoire overlap clustering, CDR3 amino acid sequences, but not nucleotide sequences, were matched to correct batch-related cross-sample contamination. Using fastp at Q25 and MiXCR, TCRdb reprocessed the public reads and kept productive beta chains. Each record represents a unique CDR3 protein, reported with the most common genes and DNA among its rows. The V and J calls and clone size come from TCRdb's table, not from the authors' own analysis. The table for this sample lists fewer than 850,000 distinct CDR3 sequences; approximately 44% of them were counted only once. The ten biggest clones cover 4.9% of the sample.

To demonstrate the VDJtools post-analysis software, the study profiled TCR beta repertoires from the peripheral blood of under 15 young patients with multiple sclerosis. The multiple sclerosis patients were children and adolescents between roughly 6 and 16 years of age. The clonotype originates from a girl between 5 and 17 years old with multiple sclerosis. The specimen sequenced was blood. The chain employs TRBV20-1 and TRBJ1-1; the D gene is perhaps TRBD1, on 6 matching bases. The sequenced DNA: TGCAGTGCGCCAGGGGTCCGACTACCGGGGGCCTTGAACACTGAAGCTTTCTTT. This translates into CSAPGVRLPGALNTEAFF.